Below are 23 T cell receptor beta chains sequenced from a single sample in a study of cytomegalovirus exposure and HLA in healthy donors (dated by TCRdb to between 2016 and 2019). To prepare the library, the immunoSEQ multiplex PCR assay was applied. For the multiplex PCR, a mixture combining 60 forward primers for TCR Vbeta segments and 13 reverse primers for TCR Jbeta segments was used. In its TCRdb copy, this immuneACCESS table keeps in-frame sequences only and misses some clones. Where compared with another copy, unresolved V genes explain less than half of these, and the others have no known cause. The sample has 180,000 or so clones on record, nearly 80% of them singletons. The ten most abundant clones make up 11% to 15% of the sample. The sequenced material came from PBMCs. These receptors were obtained from a man in his forties or fifties in good health and CMV-seropositive.

This chain connects TRBV30 to TRBJ1-5, with 7 bases that match TRBD1. CDR1 is GTSNPN and CDR2 is SVGIG in the germline V gene (reference sequence). The CDR3 extends over 12 amino acids. The V and J ends lost 7 bases and 8 bases, in that order; junction bases with no gene match: 8. CDR3 nucleotide sequence: TGTGCCTTTAGACAGGGCGCGGAGCCCCAGCATTTT. Its translation: CAFRQGAEPQHF.

The V and J genes are TRBV28 and TRBJ2-2; 7 bases match TRBD1. CDR1 and CDR2 from the germline V gene are MDHEN and SYDVKM. V trimming: 2 bases; J trimming: 5 bases; junction bases outside the gene matches: 8. This CDR3 spans 16 amino acids. Here the CDR3 reads CASSLIDRVETGELFF. For the CDR3, the DNA is TGTGCCAGCAGTTTAATTGACAGGGTTGAGACCGGGGAGCTGTTTTTT.

The chain couples TRBV9 to TRBJ2-1; D is ambiguous. This CDR3 comprises 13 residues. Trimming took off 4 bases at V and 0 bases at J, with 5 bases between the two ends. Germline V gene lookup returns CDR1 SGDLS and CDR2 YYNGEE. CDR3: CASSLSSYNEQFF. CDR3 nucleotides: TGTGCCAGCAGCCTTAGCTCCTACAATGAGCAGTTCTTC.

V is TRBV9 and J is TRBJ2-2; TRBD1 matches 9 bases. Per the germline V gene, CDR1 is SGDLS and CDR2 is YYNGEE. The CDR3 extends over 16 amino acids. V lost 4 bases to trimming and J lost 3 bases; unmatched junction nucleotides: 7. DNA for the CDR3: TGTGCCAGCAGCCCCCAGACAGGGGGTTACACCGGGGAGCTGTTTTTT. Encoded protein: CASSPQTGGYTGELFF.

This clone was seen only once. The chain joins TRBV10-3 to TRBJ2-7, with D perhaps matching TRBD1 (5 bases). Germline V CDR1 and CDR2: ENHRY, SYGVKD. The length of the CDR3 is 15 residues. The V gene lost 3 bases and the J gene lost 1 base, with 13 bases spanning the gap. As DNA, the CDR3 is TGTGCCATCAGTGACCCCATACAGGTATCCTACGAGCAGTACTTC. Protein: CAISDPIQVSYEQYF.

The rearrangement joins TRBV29-1 to TRBJ2-1; 9 bases line up with TRBD2. The germline V gene encodes CDR1 SQVTM and CDR2 ANQGSEA. V lost 3 bases, J lost 2 bases, and 2 bases stayed unmatched. There are 14 residues in the CDR3. The CDR3 region is CSVETSGAYNEQFF. In DNA form, the CDR3 reads TGCAGCGTTGAGACTAGCGGAGCCTACAATGAGCAGTTCTTC.

The rearrangement links TRBV15 to TRBJ1-1; weak D call: TRBD1 (5 bases). Germline-derived CDR1 and CDR2 are LNHNV and YYDKDF (reference sequence). Trimming shortened V by 1 base and J by 0 bases, and 6 bases separated the two germline ends. The CDR3 runs 14 residues. Here the CDR3 DNA reads TGTGCCACCAGCAGAGGGGGGGTGAACACTGAAGCTTTCTTT. This translates into CATSRGGVNTEAFF. Drawing the rest from reference TRBV15 and TRBJ1-1, the complete variable domain is DAMVIQNPRYQVTQFGKPVTLSCSQTLNHNVMYWYQQKSSQAPKLLFHYYDKDFNNEADTPDNFQSRRPNTSFCFLDIRSPGLGDTAMYLCATSRGGVNTEAFFGQGTRLTVV.

The chain recombines TRBV19 with TRBJ1-1; TRBD1 agrees at 9 bases. Germline CDR1 LNHDA, CDR2 SQIVND (reference sequence). The CDR3 length is 16 residues. The V segment lost 5 bases and the J segment 1 base; nucleotides outside the gene matches: 8. DNA of the CDR3: TGTGCCAGTAGTTATTCGCCGGGACAGGGGAACACTGAAGCTTTCTTT. It encodes CASSYSPGQGNTEAFF. The full variable domain, completed using reference TRBV19 and TRBJ1-1, is DGGITQSPKYLFRKEGQNVTLSCEQNLNHDAMYWYRQDPGQGLRLIYYSQIVNDFQKGDIAEGYSVSREKKESFPLTVTSAQKNPTAFYLCASSYSPGQGNTEAFFGQGTRLTVV.

V gene TRBV29-1 combines with J gene TRBJ1-1; a weak D match, TRBD1 (5 bases). V shed 2 bases and J shed 1 base, with 8 bases lying between them. Germline V gene sequence: CDR1 SQVTM, CDR2 ANQGSEA. This CDR3 is 13 amino acids long. CDR3 nucleotides: TGCAGCGTTGAATCAGGGCAGAACACTGAAGCTTTCTTT. This codes for CSVESGQNTEAFF.

The rearrangement joins TRBV5-1 to TRBJ2-3, with a possible D match to TRBD1 (6 bases). The V and J ends lost 2 bases and 3 bases respectively, with 13 bases between them. The CDR3 runs to 15 residues. Germline V gene sequence: CDR1 SGHRS, CDR2 YFSETQ. The DNA of the CDR3 is TGCGCCAGCAGCTTATATTGGGGGCAGACAGATACGCAGTATTTT. Translating gives CASSLYWGQTDTQYF.

The rearrangement joins TRBV28 to TRBJ2-1, with D maybe TRBD2 (6 bases). Between the trimmed V and J ends, which lost 8 bases and 4 bases, there was a span of 12 bases. The CDR3 length is 13 residues. Germline CDR1 reads MDHEN; CDR2 reads SYDVKM. The CDR3 region has the DNA TGTGCCAGCGCCGGGGCGGGATACAATGAGCAGTTCTTC. The encoded protein is CASAGAGYNEQFF.

This clone has a handful of counts. CDR3 coding DNA: TGTGCCAGCAGCTCGGGGGGGGCGGCGCAAGAGACCCAGTACTTC. Amino acid sequence: CASSSGGAAQETQYF. The V call is TRBV6-5, the J call TRBJ2-5; 8 bases align to TRBD2. With V trimmed by 6 bases and J by 2 bases, 8 bases remained unmatched. CDR3 length: 15 residues. Germline assignment: CDR1 MNHEY and CDR2 SVGAGI.

This sequence joins TRBV28 and TRBJ2-2; TRBD2 matches 8 bases. Germline V gives CDR1 MDHEN, CDR2 SYDVKM. This CDR3 is built from 16 residues. The J segment lost 1 base and the V segment lost 5 bases, leaving 6 bases of the junction unmatched. The chain's CDR3 is CASSVIAGRNTGELFF. The CDR3 DNA reads TGTGCCAGCAGTGTAATAGCGGGGAGGAACACCGGGGAGCTGTTTTTT.

The J gene is TRBJ1-2, the V gene TRBV12-5, with unresolved D. The germline V and J ends were trimmed by 0 bases and 8 bases, with 13 bases remaining between them. Germline CDR1 is LGHNT and CDR2 is FRNRAP. This CDR3 comprises 14 residues. The CDR3 nucleotides are TGTGCTAGTGGTTTGGTACCCGGAGGGTACGGCTACACCTTC. This codes for CASGLVPGGYGYTF.

The V gene is TRBV19, the J gene TRBJ1-5; no definite D call. The germline CDR1 and CDR2 sequences are LNHDA and SQIVND (reference sequence). The CDR3 totals 13 residues. Trimming pared 3 bases from V and 9 bases from J, leaving 12 bases between. CDR3: CASSIEKNLPQHF. The CDR3 nucleotides read TGTGCCAGTAGTATTGAGAAAAACCTGCCCCAGCATTTT.

The count of this clone is one. As DNA, the CDR3 is TGTGCCAGCAGTCTCTCTAGCGGGGGGGAAGATACGCAGTATTTT. The encoded protein is CASSLSSGGEDTQYF. This chain joins TRBV6-4 and TRBJ2-3, with 12 bases aligning to TRBD2. V lost 5 bases, J lost 5 bases, and 5 bases stayed unmatched. Germline-derived CDR1 and CDR2 are MRHNA and SNTAGT. This CDR3 contains 15 residues.

The chain combines TRBV29-1 with TRBJ2-1; the match to TRBD1 covers 7 bases. Trimming took 1 base from V and 1 from J; bases not matched to a gene: 13. Germline-derived CDR1 and CDR2 are SQVTM and ANQGSEA. This CDR3 spans 18 amino acids. The CDR3 sequence is CSVEAQGVTGRSYNEQFF. The CDR3 region has the DNA TGCAGCGTTGAAGCCCAGGGGGTGACCGGGCGATCCTACAATGAGCAGTTCTTC.

CDR3 bases: TGTGCCGGCTCGGGACAGCGTACCTACTATGGCTACACCTTC. The encoded protein is CAGSGQRTYYGYTF. The chain links TRBV28 to TRBJ1-2, with 7 bases matching TRBD1. This CDR3 spans 14 amino acids. The V segment lost 11 bases and the J segment 3 bases; nucleotides outside the gene matches: 12. Germline assignment: CDR1 MDHEN and CDR2 SYDVKM.

In this sample, this clone turned up once. This chain uses TRBV14 with TRBJ1-1; 8 bases agree with TRBD1. V dropped 5 bases and J dropped 1; count of bases not matched to a gene: 6. The CDR3 length is 15 residues. Germline V gives CDR1 SGHDN, CDR2 FVKESK. CDR3 DNA: TGTGCCAGCAGCAAATGGACAGGGACGAACACTGAAGCTTTCTTT. Its translation is CASSKWTGTNTEAFF.

There are a few counts of this clone. V usage is TRBV18 and J usage is TRBJ1-5; 7 nucleotides line up with TRBD1. Germline lookup yields CDR1 KGHSH and CDR2 LQKENI. V dropped 3 bases and J dropped 4; count of bases not matched to a gene: 6. The CDR3 consists of 15 residues. The CDR3 DNA reads as TGTGCCAGCTCACCCACGGGACAGATTAATCAGCCCCAGCATTTT. Amino acids: CASSPTGQINQPQHF.

The rearrangement uses TRBV7-9 and TRBJ2-7; D remains ambiguous. Germline V gene sequence: CDR1 SEHNR, CDR2 FQNEAQ (reference sequence). The CDR3 length is 11 residues. Trimming took 4 bases from V and 4 from J, leaving 5 bases between them. The CDR3 protein is CASSSVYEQYF. The CDR3 DNA follows: TGTGCCAGCAGCTCCGTATACGAGCAGTACTTC.

The chain has TRBV2 and TRBJ2-1; a possible D gene is TRBD1 (5 bases). V shed 2 bases and J shed 0 bases, with 8 bases lying between them. Germline values: CDR1 SNHLY, CDR2 FYNNEI. This CDR3 has 15 amino acids. CDR3 DNA sequence: TGTGCCAGCAGTGAAAGGGGATACTCCTACAATGAGCAGTTCTTC. Translation: CASSERGYSYNEQFF.

This clone appeared once. The chain uses TRBV4-2 and TRBJ2-7; 8 bases fit TRBD1. CDR1 and CDR2 from the germline V gene are LGHNA and YNFKEQ. V lost 1 base to trimming and J lost 4 bases; unmatched junction nucleotides: 6. The CDR3 consists of 15 residues. The CDR3 protein is CASSQAGTGAYEQYF. In DNA form, the CDR3 reads TGTGCCAGCAGCCAAGCCGGGACAGGTGCATACGAGCAGTACTTC.